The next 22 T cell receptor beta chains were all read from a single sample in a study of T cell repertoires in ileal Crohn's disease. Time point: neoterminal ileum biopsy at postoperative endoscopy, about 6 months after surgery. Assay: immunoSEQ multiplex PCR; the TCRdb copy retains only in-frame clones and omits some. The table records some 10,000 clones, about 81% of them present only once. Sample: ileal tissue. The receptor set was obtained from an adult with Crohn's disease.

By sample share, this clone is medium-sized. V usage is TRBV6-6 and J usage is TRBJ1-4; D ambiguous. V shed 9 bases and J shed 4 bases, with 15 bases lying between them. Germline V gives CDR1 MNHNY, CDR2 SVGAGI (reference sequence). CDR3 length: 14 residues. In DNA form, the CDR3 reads TGTGCCAGTCGGCGGGTGGACGTTAATGAAAAACTGTTTTTT. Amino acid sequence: CASRRVDVNEKLFF.

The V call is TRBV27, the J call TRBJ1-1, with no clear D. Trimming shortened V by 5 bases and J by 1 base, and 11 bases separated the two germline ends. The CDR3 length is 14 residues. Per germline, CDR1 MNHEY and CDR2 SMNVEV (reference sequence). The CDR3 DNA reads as TGTGCCAGCAGTCCGGCGGACTGGAACACTGAAGCTTTCTTT. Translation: CASSPADWNTEAFF.

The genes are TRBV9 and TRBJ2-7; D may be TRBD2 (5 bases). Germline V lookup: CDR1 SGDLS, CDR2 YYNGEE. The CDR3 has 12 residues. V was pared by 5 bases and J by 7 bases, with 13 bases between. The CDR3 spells CASSRPGSEQYF. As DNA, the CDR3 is TGTGCCAGCAGTCGCCCGGGGTCGGAGCAGTACTTC.

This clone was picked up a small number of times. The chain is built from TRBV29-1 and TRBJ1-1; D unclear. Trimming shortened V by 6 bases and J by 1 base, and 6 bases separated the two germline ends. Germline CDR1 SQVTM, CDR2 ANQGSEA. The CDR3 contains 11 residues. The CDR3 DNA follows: TGCAGCGTCCAGGAGAACACTGAAGCTTTCTTT. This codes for CSVQENTEAFF.

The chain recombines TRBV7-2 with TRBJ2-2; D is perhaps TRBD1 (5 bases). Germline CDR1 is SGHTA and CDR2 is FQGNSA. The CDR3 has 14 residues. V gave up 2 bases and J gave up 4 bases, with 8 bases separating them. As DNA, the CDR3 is TGTGCCAGCAGCTTAATGGGGCCCACCGGGGAGCTGTTTTTT. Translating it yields CASSLMGPTGELFF.

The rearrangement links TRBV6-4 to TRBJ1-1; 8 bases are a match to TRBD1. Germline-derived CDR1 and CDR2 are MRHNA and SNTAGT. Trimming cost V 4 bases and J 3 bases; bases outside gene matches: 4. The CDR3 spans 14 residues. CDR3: CASSVDRGYTEAFF. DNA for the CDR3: TGTGCCAGCAGTGTCGACAGGGGCTACACTGAAGCTTTCTTT.

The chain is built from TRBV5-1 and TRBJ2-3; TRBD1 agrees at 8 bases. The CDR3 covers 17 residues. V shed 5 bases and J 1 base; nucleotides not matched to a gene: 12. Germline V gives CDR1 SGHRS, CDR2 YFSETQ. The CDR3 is CASSPRSQGGGTDTQYF. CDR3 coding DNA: TGCGCCAGCAGTCCACGGTCACAGGGGGGAGGCACAGATACGCAGTATTTT.

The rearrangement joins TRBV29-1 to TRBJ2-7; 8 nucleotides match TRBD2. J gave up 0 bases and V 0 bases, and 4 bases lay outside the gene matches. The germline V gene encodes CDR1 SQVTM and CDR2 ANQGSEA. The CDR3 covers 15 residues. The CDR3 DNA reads TGCAGCGTTGAAGATCGGGGGGGAAGCTCCTACGAGCAGTACTTC. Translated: CSVEDRGGSSYEQYF.

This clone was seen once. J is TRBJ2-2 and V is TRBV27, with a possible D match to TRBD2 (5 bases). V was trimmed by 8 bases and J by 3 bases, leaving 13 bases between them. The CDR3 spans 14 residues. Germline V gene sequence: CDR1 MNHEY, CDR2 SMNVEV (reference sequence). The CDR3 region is CASLQGRDTGELFF. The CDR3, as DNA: TGTGCCAGCCTTCAAGGGCGGGACACCGGGGAGCTGTTTTTT.

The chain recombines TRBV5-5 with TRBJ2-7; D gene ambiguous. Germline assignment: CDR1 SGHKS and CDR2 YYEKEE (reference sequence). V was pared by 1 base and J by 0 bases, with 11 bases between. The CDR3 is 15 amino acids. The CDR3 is CASSLSPVSSYEQYF. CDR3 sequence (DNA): TGTGCCAGCAGCTTGTCTCCTGTGAGCTCCTACGAGCAGTACTTC.

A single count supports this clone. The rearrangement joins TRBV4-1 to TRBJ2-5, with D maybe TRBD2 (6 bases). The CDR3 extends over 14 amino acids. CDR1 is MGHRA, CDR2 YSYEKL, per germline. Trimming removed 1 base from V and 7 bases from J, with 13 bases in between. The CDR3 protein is CASSQGSGTATQYF. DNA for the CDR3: TGCGCCAGCAGCCAAGGCTCCGGGACTGCGACCCAGTACTTC.

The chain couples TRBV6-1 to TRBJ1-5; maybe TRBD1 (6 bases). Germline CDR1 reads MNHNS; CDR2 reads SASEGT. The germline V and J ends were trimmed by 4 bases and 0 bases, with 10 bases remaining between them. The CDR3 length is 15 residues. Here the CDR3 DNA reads TGTGCCAGCAGTGCCGACAGGCATAGCAATCAGCCCCAGCATTTT. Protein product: CASSADRHSNQPQHF.

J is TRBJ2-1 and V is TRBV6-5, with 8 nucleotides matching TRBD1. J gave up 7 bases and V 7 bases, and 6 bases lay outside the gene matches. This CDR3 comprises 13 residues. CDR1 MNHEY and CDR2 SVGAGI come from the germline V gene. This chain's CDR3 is CASTRTGTNEQFF. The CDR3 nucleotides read TGTGCCAGCACCAGGACAGGGACGAATGAGCAGTTCTTC.

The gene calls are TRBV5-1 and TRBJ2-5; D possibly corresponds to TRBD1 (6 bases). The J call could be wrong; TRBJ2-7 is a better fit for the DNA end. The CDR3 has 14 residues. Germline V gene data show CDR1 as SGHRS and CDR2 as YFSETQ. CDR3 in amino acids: CASSFYRDAYEQYF. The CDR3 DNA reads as TGCGCCAGCAGCTTCTACAGGGATGCCTACGAGCAGTACTTC.

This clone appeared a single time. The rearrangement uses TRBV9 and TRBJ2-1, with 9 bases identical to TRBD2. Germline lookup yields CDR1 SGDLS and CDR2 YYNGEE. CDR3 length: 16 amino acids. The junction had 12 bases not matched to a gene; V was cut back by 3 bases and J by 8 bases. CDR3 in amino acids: CASSAGSGTSIYEQFF. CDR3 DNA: TGTGCCAGCAGCGCCGGATCCGGGACTAGCATATATGAGCAGTTCTTC.

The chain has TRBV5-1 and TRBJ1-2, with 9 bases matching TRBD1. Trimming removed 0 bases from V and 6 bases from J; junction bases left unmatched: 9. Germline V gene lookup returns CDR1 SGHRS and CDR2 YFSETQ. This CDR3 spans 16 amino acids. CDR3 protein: CASSLAGQGTLHGYTF. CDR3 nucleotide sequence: TGCGCCAGCAGCTTGGCCGGACAGGGGACTTTGCATGGCTACACCTTC.

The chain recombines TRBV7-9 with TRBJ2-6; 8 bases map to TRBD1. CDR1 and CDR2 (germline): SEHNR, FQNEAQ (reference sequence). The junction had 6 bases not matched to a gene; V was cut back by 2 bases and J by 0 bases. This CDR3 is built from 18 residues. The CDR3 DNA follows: TGTGCCAGCAGCTTAAAAGGACAGGGCCTCTCTGGGGCCAACGTCCTGACTTTC. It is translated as CASSLKGQGLSGANVLTF.

CDR3 nucleotides: TGTGCCAGCAGCCTACTCCAGGGGCCCACCGGGGAGCTGTTTTTT. It is translated as CASSLLQGPTGELFF. This sequence joins TRBV7-8 and TRBJ2-2; tentative D call: TRBD1 (6 bases). V dropped 5 bases and J dropped 4 bases, with 14 bases sitting between them. Germline CDR1 and CDR2: SGHVS and FQNEAQ. The CDR3 extends over 15 amino acids.

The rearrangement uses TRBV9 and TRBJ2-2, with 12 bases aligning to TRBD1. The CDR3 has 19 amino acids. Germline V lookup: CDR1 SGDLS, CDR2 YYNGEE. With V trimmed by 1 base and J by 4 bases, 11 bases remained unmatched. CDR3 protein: CASSVTVGTGGRGTGELFF. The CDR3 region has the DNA TGTGCCAGCAGCGTAACCGTGGGGACAGGGGGCCGCGGCACCGGGGAGCTGTTTTTT.

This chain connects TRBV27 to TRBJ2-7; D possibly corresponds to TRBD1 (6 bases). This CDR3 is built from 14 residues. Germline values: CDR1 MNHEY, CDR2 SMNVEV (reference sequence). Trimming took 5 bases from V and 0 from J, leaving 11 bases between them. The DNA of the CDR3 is TGTGCCAGCAGTCCCCAGGGGATCTCCTACGAGCAGTACTTC. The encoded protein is CASSPQGISYEQYF.

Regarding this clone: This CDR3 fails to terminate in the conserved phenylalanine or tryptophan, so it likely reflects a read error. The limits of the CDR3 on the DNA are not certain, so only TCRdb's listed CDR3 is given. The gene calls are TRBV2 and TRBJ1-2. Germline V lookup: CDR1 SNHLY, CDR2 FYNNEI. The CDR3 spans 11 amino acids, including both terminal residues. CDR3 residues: CASSALSGILL.

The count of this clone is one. CDR3 residues: CSVGGGTGSDEQYF. In nucleotides, the CDR3 is TGCAGCGTTGGAGGAGGGACAGGGAGCGACGAGCAGTACTTC. The chain joins TRBV29-1 to TRBJ2-7; TRBD1 matches 9 bases. V gave up 4 bases and J gave up 5 bases; unmatched junction bases: 9. Looked up from germline, CDR1 is SQVTM and CDR2 is ANQGSEA. The CDR3 is made up of 14 amino acids.